One and the same sample provided the 4 T cell receptor beta chains below, sequenced in a study of blood T cell repertoires in COVID-19. Measured with immunoSEQ multiplex PCR; TCRdb has only the in-frame clones, and not every one. The sample lists 130,000 to 150,000 clones, just under 80% occurring once. Sequencing was done on a sample of peripheral blood. The receptors derive from a woman in her fifties or sixties with acute or convalescent COVID-19.

The chain uses TRBV19 and TRBJ2-3; 11 positions match TRBD2. The CDR3 totals 14 residues. From germline, CDR1 is LNHDA and CDR2 SQIVND (reference sequence). Germline trimming cut 4 bases from V and 5 bases from J; bases unmatched to any gene: 2. CDR3 nucleotides: TGTGCCAGTAGTAGAGGACTAGCGGGAGATACGCAGTATTTT. Protein product: CASSRGLAGDTQYF. The full variable domain, its missing parts supplied by reference TRBV19 and TRBJ2-3, is DGGITQSPKYLFRKEGQNVTLSCEQNLNHDAMYWYRQDPGQGLRLIYYSQIVNDFQKGDIAEGYSVSREKKESFPLTVTSAQKNPTAFYLCASSRGLAGDTQYFGPGTRLTVL.

This clone appeared a few times. Other DNA sequences from this sample encode an identical CDR3 as well. This chain connects TRBV12-3 or TRBV12-4 to TRBJ1-1; no definite D call. The V gene lost 2 bases and the J gene lost 1 base, with 5 bases spanning the gap. The CDR3 has 13 residues. The CDR3 loop reads CASSLTGNTEAFF. The CDR3, as DNA: TGTGCCAGCAGTTTAACCGGGAACACTGAAGCTTTCTTT.

The chain recombines TRBV7-2 with TRBJ2-1; 8 positions match TRBD2. The CDR3 loop spans 16 amino acids. Germline CDR1 SGHTA, CDR2 FQGNSA. V gave up 2 bases and J gave up 12 bases; unmatched junction bases: 15. The DNA for the CDR3 is TGTGCCAGCAGCTTATCCAAGCGCGGGAGGTTTCACGGGCAGTTCTTC. Translating gives CASSLSKRGRFHGQFF. Complete variable domain (other parts from reference TRBV7-2 and TRBJ2-1): GAGVSQSPSNKVTEKGKDVELRCDPISGHTALYWYRQSLGQGLEFLIYFQGNSAPDKSGLPSDRFSAERTGGSVSTLTIQRTQQEDSAVYLCASSLSKRGRFHGQFFGPGTRLTVL.

In nucleotides, the CDR3 is TGTGCCAGCAGTGGACAGGGGACTAGCGGGGAGAGGCTCGAGCAGTACTTC. Translated, it gives CASSGQGTSGERLEQYF. The chain couples TRBV6-1 to TRBJ2-7; 13 nucleotides match TRBD2. With V trimmed by 4 bases and J by 6 bases, 12 bases remained unmatched. This CDR3 region has 17 residues. The V gene's germline CDR1 is MNHNS and CDR2 SASEGT.